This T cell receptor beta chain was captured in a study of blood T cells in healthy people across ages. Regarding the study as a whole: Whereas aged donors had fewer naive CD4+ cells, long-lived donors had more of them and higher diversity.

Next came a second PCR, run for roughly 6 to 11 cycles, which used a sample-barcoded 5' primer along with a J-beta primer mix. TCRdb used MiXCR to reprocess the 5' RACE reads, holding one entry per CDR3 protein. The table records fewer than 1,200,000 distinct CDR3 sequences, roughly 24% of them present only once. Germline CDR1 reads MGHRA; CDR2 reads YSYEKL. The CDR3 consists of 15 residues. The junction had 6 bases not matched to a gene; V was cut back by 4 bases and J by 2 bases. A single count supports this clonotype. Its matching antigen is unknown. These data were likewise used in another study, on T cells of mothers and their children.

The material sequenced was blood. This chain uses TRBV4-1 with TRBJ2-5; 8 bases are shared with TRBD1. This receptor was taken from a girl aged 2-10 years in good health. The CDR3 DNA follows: TGCGCCAGCAGCCGAGCGGACAGGGTACAAGAGACCCAGTACTTC. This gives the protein CASSRADRVQETQYF.